This T cell receptor (beta chain) was sequenced in a study of blood T cell repertoires in COVID-19. Generated by immunoSEQ multiplex PCR, the TCRdb table keeps only in-frame clones and is missing some. In the table there are roughly 170,000 clones, around 87% of which are singletons. Germline V gene lookup returns CDR1 SGHRS and CDR2 YFSETQ. The CDR3 totals 11 residues. Trimming cost V 6 bases and J 9 bases, with 12 bases left between them. Sequencing was done on a sample of peripheral blood. The TCR originated in a woman between 65 and 79 years old with COVID-19, enrolled during active disease. This chain joins TRBV5-1 and TRBJ1-1; D gene uncertain. Here the CDR3 DNA reads TGCGCCAGCACCTGGGCGGGGAAAGCTTTCTTT. Amino acids: CASTWAGKAFF.